A single sample is the source of the 9 T cell receptor beta chains below, sequenced in a study of T cells after yellow fever vaccination. TCRdb ran MiXCR on the 5' RACE reads and lists one entry per CDR3 protein. The sample lists 310,000 or so distinct CDR3 sequences, less than 4.5% occurring once. The source was PBMCs, collected on the day of the yellow fever booster vaccination. The receptors come from a man between 18 and 29 years old who received the YFV17D yellow fever vaccine.

V usage is TRBV4-2 and J usage is TRBJ1-1, with D possibly being TRBD1 (6 bases). Germline CDR1 is LGHNA and CDR2 is YNFKEQ. V lost 2 bases and J 0 bases, leaving 16 bases between the germline ends. This CDR3 spans 17 amino acids. The DNA of the CDR3 is TGTGCCAGCAGCCAATGGGGCCAGGGGATCATGAACACTGAAGCTTTCTTT. Amino acid sequence: CASSQWGQGIMNTEAFF.

V and J are TRBV6-1 and TRBJ1-5, with TRBD1 matching 11 bases. Unmatched junction bases numbered 10, after V lost 6 bases and J lost 6 bases. Per the germline V gene, CDR1 is MNHNS and CDR2 is SASEGT. CDR3 length equals 16 residues. CDR3 nucleotide sequence: TGTGCCAGCAGGGCGGACAGGGGGCGAGGAGGTCAGCCCCAGCATTTT. Translation gives CASRADRGRGGQPQHF.

This clonotype has at least ten counts. V gene TRBV7-2 combines with J gene TRBJ1-4; a possible D gene is TRBD1 (6 bases). From germline, CDR1 is SGHTA and CDR2 FQGNSA. Trimming stripped 4 bases from V and 7 bases from J, with 19 bases between. The CDR3 has 16 residues. This chain's CDR3 is CASSSPTGGEGEKLFF. Here the CDR3 DNA reads TGTGCCAGCAGCTCCCCGACGGGGGGCGAAGGTGAAAAACTGTTTTTT. The whole variable domain, filled in from reference TRBV7-2 and TRBJ1-4, reads GAGVSQSPSNKVTEKGKDVELRCDPISGHTALYWYRQSLGQGLEFLIYFQGNSAPDKSGLPSDRFSAERTGGSVSTLTIQRTQQEDSAVYLCASSSPTGGEGEKLFFGSGTQLSVL.

This clonotype was picked up a small number of times. This sequence joins TRBV7-9 and TRBJ2-7; 9 bases line up with TRBD1. CDR3 length: 15 residues. J was trimmed by 0 bases and V by 5 bases; bases with no gene match: 5. The germline gives CDR1 SEHNR, CDR2 FQNEAQ (reference sequence). The CDR3 loop is CASSQWTGVSYEQYF. CDR3 DNA sequence: TGTGCCAGCAGCCAATGGACAGGGGTCTCCTACGAGCAGTACTTC.

This chain connects TRBV7-3 to TRBJ2-6, with TRBD2 matching over 8 bases. CDR3 length equals 17 residues. The V segment lost 2 bases and the J segment 3 bases; nucleotides outside the gene matches: 6. The germline CDR1 and CDR2 sequences are SGHTA and FQGTGA. Written as DNA, the CDR3 is TGTGCCAGCAGCTTATTAACAGGGACTAGTGGGGCCAACGTCCTGACTTTC. It is translated as CASSLLTGTSGANVLTF.

V usage is TRBV7-2 and J usage is TRBJ1-5; 7 bases line up with TRBD1. V dropped 5 bases and J dropped 4; count of bases not matched to a gene: 5. The CDR3 sequence is 14 residues long. Germline V gene sequence: CDR1 SGHTA, CDR2 FQGNSA. Here the CDR3 DNA reads TGTGCCAGCAGCCAGGACAGGCATAATCAGCCCCAGCATTTT. Residues: CASSQDRHNQPQHF.

This clonotype showed up just a few times. V and J are TRBV24-1 and TRBJ1-2, with D unclear. The CDR3 loop spans 16 amino acids. Germline CDR1 and CDR2: KGHDR and SFDVKD. Trimming removed 3 bases from V and 9 bases from J, with 22 bases in between. Written as DNA, the CDR3 is TGTGCCACCAGTGATGGGCAGGACTATATCCCTATGCGCTACACCTTC. Translating gives CATSDGQDYIPMRYTF.

This clonotype appeared a few times. This CDR3 is CASSLGWQGLDTQYF. The CDR3, as DNA: TGTGCCAGCAGCTTAGGGTGGCAGGGCTTAGATACGCAGTATTTT. The chain joins TRBV7-9 to TRBJ2-3; D might be TRBD1 (5 bases). The CDR3 runs to 15 residues. Germline V gene lookup returns CDR1 SEHNR and CDR2 FQNEAQ (reference sequence). V was clipped by 1 base and J by 5 bases, with 13 bases between them.

This clonotype occurred a few times. Written as DNA, the CDR3 is TGCAGTGCCAAAGTGACGAACACTGAAGCTTTCTTT. It translates to CSAKVTNTEAFF. V is TRBV20-1 and J is TRBJ1-1, with D unclear. From germline, CDR1 is DFQATT and CDR2 SNEGSKA (reference sequence). There are 12 residues in the CDR3. V was cut by 6 bases and J by 1 base, with 9 bases left in between.